Listed here are 4 T cell receptor beta chains from one sample, sequenced in a study of beta chain features in type 1 diabetes. Reverse transcription of all isolated RNA meant that expressed TCRB transcripts were sequenced. TCRdb's table, derived via immunoSEQ multiplex PCR, lists solely in-frame clones and lacks some. The repertoire includes approximately 470,000 clones, approximately 28% of them detected once, and 0.05% to 0.065% sits in the top ten. Sequenced input: naive CD4+ T cells from blood. The receptors derive from a man younger than 35 in good health.

V is TRBV4-3 and J is TRBJ2-7, with TRBD2 as a possible D gene (6 bases). There are 14 residues in the CDR3. V was cut by 4 bases and J by 0 bases, with 10 bases left in between. Germline V CDR1 and CDR2: LGHNA, YSLEER. The CDR3: CASSRGSGSYEQYF. DNA for the CDR3: TGCGCCAGCAGCCGCGGTAGCGGCTCCTACGAGCAGTACTTC.

This chain connects TRBV19 to TRBJ2-3; 8 bases match TRBD2. Germline V CDR1 and CDR2: LNHDA, SQIVND (reference sequence). This CDR3 has 15 amino acids. The trim removed 7 bases at V and 7 bases at J, leaving 13 bases unmatched. The CDR3 DNA reads as TGTGCCAGTACCATAGGCGGGAGGCCGCCTAATACGCAGTATTTT. Encoded protein: CASTIGGRPPNTQYF.

This clone was seen only a few times. The gene calls are TRBV7-9 and TRBJ2-7, with TRBD1 matching 9 bases. V lost 2 bases to trimming and J lost 4 bases; unmatched junction nucleotides: 6. Germline CDR1 is SEHNR and CDR2 is FQNEAQ (reference sequence). The CDR3 covers 15 residues. As DNA, the CDR3 is TGTGCCAGCAGCTTAAGTGAGACAGGGGGGTACGAGCAGTACTTC. This sequence encodes CASSLSETGGYEQYF.

In this sample, this clone turned up a few times. The rearrangement uses TRBV5-1 and TRBJ2-1, with 9 bases that match TRBD2. This CDR3 comprises 14 residues. The junction had 9 bases not matched to a gene; V was cut back by 4 bases and J by 10 bases. Germline V lookup: CDR1 SGHRS, CDR2 YFSETQ. The CDR3 bases are TGCGCCAGCAGCCCCAGTCAGACTAGCGGAGAGCAGTTCTTC. Its translation is CASSPSQTSGEQFF.